The 19 T cell receptor beta chains reported below all come from one sample, sequenced in a study of a mutant IDH1 vaccine in newly diagnosed glioma. The antigens for these receptors are not known. TCRdb's copy holds only in-frame clones and misses some; the assay was immunoSEQ multiplex PCR. The data contain about 30,000 clones, nearly 90% of them seen just once; the ten biggest clones take up around 20%. Time point indicated: week 11, during vaccination. In the vaccine, a single dose held 300 ug of the mutant IDH1 20-mer peptide, along with topical imiquimod. This specimen was PBMCs, taken from a glioma patient whose treatment included an IDH1 peptide vaccine. These receptors were taken from a man aged 18-30 years with glioma.

The V gene is TRBV5-4, the J gene TRBJ1-3; D not certain. The V gene lost 1 base and the J gene lost 4 bases, with 12 bases spanning the gap. Looked up from germline, CDR1 is SGHNT and CDR2 is YYREEE (reference sequence). The CDR3 is 15 residues long. The CDR3 spells CASSLWAPSGNTIYF. For the CDR3, the DNA is TGTGCCAGCAGCTTGTGGGCCCCTTCAGGAAACACCATATATTTT.

The chain is built from TRBV6-5 and TRBJ2-7, with 8 bases fitting TRBD1. Germline CDR1 is MNHEY and CDR2 is SVGAGI. This CDR3 region has 15 residues. Germline trimming cut 5 bases from V and 4 bases from J; bases unmatched to any gene: 10. The CDR3 is CASSNPQGAKYEQYF. As DNA, the CDR3 is TGTGCCAGCAGTAATCCCCAGGGGGCGAAGTACGAGCAGTACTTC.

The chain is built from TRBV25-1 and TRBJ2-5, with 9 bases identical to TRBD2. V lost 2 bases to trimming and J lost 4 bases; unmatched junction nucleotides: 8. Germline CDR1 reads MGHDK; CDR2 reads SYGVNS. The CDR3 is 16 amino acids. The CDR3 is CASSEEASSGVETQYF. CDR3 bases: TGTGCCAGCAGTGAAGAGGCGTCTAGCGGGGTAGAGACCCAGTACTTC.

This sequence joins TRBV10-3 and TRBJ2-1, with 7 bases that match TRBD1. V dropped 6 bases and J dropped 10; count of bases not matched to a gene: 15. Germline CDR1 is ENHRY and CDR2 is SYGVKD. The CDR3 contains 15 residues. CDR3 region: CAISEPDRARGEQFF. Here the CDR3 DNA reads TGTGCCATCAGCGAACCCGACAGGGCTCGAGGGGAGCAGTTCTTC.

V gene TRBV28 combines with J gene TRBJ1-1, with D uncertain. Trimming pared 6 bases from V and 10 bases from J, leaving 15 bases between. CDR3 length: 12 amino acids. The germline V gene has CDR1 MDHEN and CDR2 SYDVKM. CDR3 nucleotides: TGTGCCAGCAGCCCCCCAGGAGCTCTAGCTTTCTTT. This translates into CASSPPGALAFF.

The rearrangement links TRBV2 to TRBJ2-6; the D is unclear. The CDR3 covers 12 residues. V was shortened by 6 bases and J by 3 bases, with 3 bases between the two germline ends. Germline CDR1 and CDR2: SNHLY and FYNNEI. The CDR3 here is CASRGGANVLTF. DNA of the CDR3: TGTGCCAGCAGGGGTGGGGCCAACGTCCTGACTTTC.

The gene calls are TRBV6-5 and TRBJ2-3, with TRBD1 matching 8 bases. Germline values: CDR1 MNHEY, CDR2 SVGAGI. Losses at the gene ends were 5 bases for V and 2 bases for J; bases not matched to a gene: 3. The CDR3 is 14 residues long. The CDR3 region is CASSTTGATDTQYF. The CDR3, as DNA: TGTGCCAGCAGTACGACAGGGGCCACAGATACGCAGTATTTT.

The CDR3: CASRLQGAMGTEAFF. In nucleotides, the CDR3 is TGTGCCAGCAGATTGCAGGGGGCGATGGGCACTGAAGCTTTCTTT. The chain combines TRBV28 with TRBJ1-1, with 8 bases fitting TRBD1. The ends lost 6 bases at V and 4 bases at J; junction bases unmatched: 10. The CDR3 spans 15 residues. Germline CDR1 MDHEN, CDR2 SYDVKM.

The chain couples TRBV6-5 to TRBJ2-5; the D gene is possibly TRBD1 (6 bases). The length of the CDR3 is 14 residues. Germline-derived CDR1 and CDR2 are MNHEY and SVGAGI. V gave up 0 bases and J gave up 2 bases, with 7 bases separating them. The CDR3 nucleotides are TGTGCCAGCAGTTACTCGGGGACACAAGAGACCCAGTACTTC. Its protein product is CASSYSGTQETQYF.

V usage is TRBV19 and J usage is TRBJ1-5; D not resolved. Germline assignment: CDR1 LNHDA and CDR2 SQIVND (reference sequence). Trimming left V 5 bases short and J 2 bases short, with 16 bases between. This CDR3 spans 16 amino acids. CDR3 nucleotides: TGTGCCAGTAGTCACACCGAGTGGCCCGGCAATCAGCCCCAGCATTTT. As protein: CASSHTEWPGNQPQHF.

The V call is TRBV5-1, the J call TRBJ2-3, with D perhaps matching TRBD2 (6 bases). Per germline, CDR1 SGHRS and CDR2 YFSETQ. V was cut by 0 bases and J by 8 bases, with 16 bases left in between. The CDR3 has 15 amino acids. This CDR3 reads CASSLGGTGTGTQYF. As DNA, the CDR3 is TGCGCCAGCAGCTTGGGCGGGACGGGAACTGGTACGCAGTATTTT.

The chain is built from TRBV15 and TRBJ1-2; D is unresolved. V was cut by 1 base and J by 7 bases, with 7 bases left in between. Looked up from germline, CDR1 is LNHNV and CDR2 is YYDKDF (reference sequence). This CDR3 has 12 residues. The CDR3: CATSRGPSGYTF. Here the CDR3 DNA reads TGTGCCACCAGCAGAGGACCCTCTGGCTACACCTTC. The full variable domain, with the rest looked up from reference TRBV15 and TRBJ1-2, is DAMVIQNPRYQVTQFGKPVTLSCSQTLNHNVMYWYQQKSSQAPKLLFHYYDKDFNNEADTPDNFQSRRPNTSFCFLDIRSPGLGDTAMYLCATSRGPSGYTFGSGTRLTVV.

The chain is built from TRBV23-1 and TRBJ2-5; TRBD1 agrees at 9 bases. TRBV23-1 is marked as an open reading frame, function uncertain. The CDR3 is 17 amino acids. J lost 4 bases, V lost 1 base, and 10 bases had no gene match. CDR3 DNA: TGCGCCAGCAGTCAATTTCGCGACAGGGGGGCGGGAGAGACCCAGTACTTC. It yields the protein CASSQFRDRGAGETQYF.

As regards this clone: One end of the junction varies from germline; a read error may be responsible. The CDR3 sequence: CASSEAALAGYLF. Here the CDR3 DNA reads TGTGCCAGCAGTGAAGCCGCTCTAGCGGGGTACCTCTTC. The V call is TRBV6-1, the J call TRBJ2-7; 9 nucleotides align to TRBD2. In germline, CDR1 is MNHNS, CDR2 SASEGT. The CDR3 sequence is 13 residues long.

The rearrangement joins TRBV5-1 to TRBJ2-5, with TRBD2 matching over 10 bases. The germline V gene has CDR1 SGHRS and CDR2 YFSETQ. V was pared by 1 base and J by 1 base, with 4 bases of the junction left unmatched. This CDR3 spans 16 amino acids. CDR3 DNA: TGCGCCAGCAGCTTGATAGCGGGAGGTTTCCAAGAGACCCAGTACTTC. Protein product: CASSLIAGGFQETQYF.

The chain recombines TRBV5-5 with TRBJ1-1, with TRBD1 matching over 7 bases. J lost 5 bases, V lost 0 bases, and 7 bases had no gene match. Looked up from germline, CDR1 is SGHKS and CDR2 is YYEKEE (reference sequence). The CDR3 runs 15 residues. Here the CDR3 reads CASSLEGALWTEAFF. The CDR3 bases are TGTGCCAGCAGCTTGGAGGGGGCGCTTTGGACTGAAGCTTTCTTT. Together with reference TRBV5-5 and TRBJ1-1, the CDR3 gives the full variable domain: DAGVTQSPTHLIKTRGQQVTLRCSPISGHKSVSWYQQVLGQGPQFIFQYYEKEERGRGNFPDRFSARQFPNYSSELNVNALLLGDSALYLCASSLEGALWTEAFFGQGTRLTVV.

This chain links TRBV5-1 with TRBJ1-1; D is perhaps TRBD1 (5 bases). This CDR3 comprises 14 residues. Deletions cut 4 bases from V and 5 bases from J, with 15 bases between. Germline V gives CDR1 SGHRS, CDR2 YFSETQ. The CDR3 nucleotides are TGCGCCAGCAGCGCGACAACAGGTGTGACTGAAGCTTTCTTT. It specifies CASSATTGVTEAFF.

This sequence joins TRBV30 and TRBJ2-1; 8 bases match TRBD2. The CDR3 extends over 15 amino acids. Trimming cost V 0 bases and J 5 bases; bases outside gene matches: 6. Germline loops: CDR1 GTSNPN, CDR2 SVGIG (reference sequence). CDR3 coding DNA: TGTGCCTGGAGTGTAATGAGCGGGGGCCACAATGAGCAGTTCTTC. It encodes CAWSVMSGGHNEQFF. The full variable domain, in which reference TRBV30 and TRBJ2-1 provide the parts outside the CDR3, is SQTIHQWPATLVQPVGSPLSLECTVEGTSNPNLYWYRQAAGRGLQLLFYSVGIGQISSEVPQNLSASRPQDRQFILSSKKLLLSDSGFYLCAWSVMSGGHNEQFFGPGTRLTVL.

In nucleotides, the CDR3 is TGTGCCTGGAGGGGGACGCAACCCTACGAGCAGTACTTC. Protein: CAWRGTQPYEQYF. The gene calls are TRBV30 and TRBJ2-7; D is tentatively TRBD1 or TRBD2 (5 bases each). Per the germline V gene, CDR1 is GTSNPN and CDR2 is SVGIG (reference sequence). V dropped 3 bases and J dropped 2 bases, with 11 bases sitting between them. CDR3 length equals 13 residues. Looking up the rest from reference TRBV30 and TRBJ2-7 gives the full variable domain: SQTIHQWPATLVQPVGSPLSLECTVEGTSNPNLYWYRQAAGRGLQLLFYSVGIGQISSEVPQNLSASRPQDRQFILSSKKLLLSDSGFYLCAWRGTQPYEQYFGPGTRLTVT.